The present entry profiles one T cell receptor (beta chain) with its context. Its antigen is still unknown. Triplicate sorts, approximately 290,000 cells apiece, were made for each CD8+ T cell subset. CD45RO-CCR7+CD27+CD95- expression identified naive CD8+ T cells. In preparing the TRB cDNA libraries, 5' RACE with UMI labels was used. TCRdb re-called the 5' RACE reads, yielding one record per CDR3 amino acid sequence without DNA. The sample table sets out around 95,000 distinct CDR3 sequences. Germline lookup yields CDR1 MNHEY and CDR2 SVGEGT. The CDR3 spans 16 residues. The data belong to a study of CXCR3-negative and CXCR3-positive naive CD8 T cells. Study-wide points: Both naive subsets carried similar amounts of surface CD5, so TCR strength was inferred from TRB CDR3 properties. Comparison of naive cells showed more hydrophobic TRB CDR3s in CXCR3-positive than in CXCR3-negative naive cells.

This clonotype was obtained from a human donor in good health. Some clones in this sample may be carry-over from other donors' samples. Sequencing used naive CXCR3+ CD8+ T cells from blood. Subset here: CD45RO-CCR7+CD27+CD95- naive CD8+ T cells expressing CXCR3 (TNR3+). V usage is TRBV6-2 or TRBV6-3 and J usage is TRBJ1-5. This CDR3 reads CASSYAPDQTWQPQHF.